This T cell receptor (beta chain) comes out of a study of a mutant IDH1 vaccine in newly diagnosed glioma. Here immunoSEQ multiplex PCR was the method, and the copy in TCRdb shows in-frame clones only, minus some. The sample yields around 100,000 clones, roughly 86% seen once. This clone came up once. As yet, its antigen is unknown. Whole-study results and caveats: Pseudoprogression apparently lacked any relation to changes in top peripheral T cell clonotypes.

The time point was: week 47, end of study. The vaccine gave 300 ug of a 20-mer mutant IDH1 peptide subcutaneously per dose. The CDR3 sequence is 13 residues long. Trimming left V 3 bases short and J 8 bases short, with 13 bases between. Looked up from germline, CDR1 is WNHNN and CDR2 is SYGVQD (reference sequence). Sequencing was performed on PBMCs, taken from a glioma patient whose treatment included an IDH1 peptide vaccine. The chain links TRBV10-1 to TRBJ1-2, with D perhaps TRBD1 (6 bases). The clonotype was recovered from a woman in her fifties or sixties with glioma. CDR3 nucleotides: TGCGCCAGCAGTGAAAGGGGGTCTCAGGGCTACACCTTC. Translated, it gives CASSERGSQGYTF.